There are a few counts of the clone carrying this T cell receptor beta chain. V shed 1 base and J shed 2 bases, with 12 bases lying between them. Germline assignment: CDR1 MNHEY and CDR2 SVGAGI. The CDR3 spans 16 residues. TCRdb reprocessed the 5' RACE reads via MiXCR and lists one record per CDR3 protein. The sample consists of around 300,000 distinct CDR3 sequences, approximately 19% of them appearing once. This sample was included in a study of T-cell memory formation after mild COVID-19. Specimen: PBMCs or a T cell subset sorted from them (not recorded which). The TCR was taken from a man aged 18 to 30 who had mild COVID-19 (a few samples of this study predate the infection). Cell type and time point are not known. The chain recombines TRBV6-5 with TRBJ2-1; D tentatively fits TRBD1 or TRBD2 (6 bases each). CDR3 region: CASSYWGARPYNEQFF. The CDR3 DNA is TGTGCCAGCAGTTACTGGGGGGCCCGGCCCTACAATGAGCAGTTCTTC.